The entry below describes one T cell receptor beta chain. Its target is not known. The data are from a study of T cell repertoires in cytomegalovirus infection. On the study more broadly: Based on public TCR beta signatures, there were indications of CMV infection and of a matching HLA type. Whole-study findings and limits: HLA-C-restricted CMV-specific TCR beta clonotypes prevailed in the ex vivo response.

Each CDR3 protein gets one entry after TCRdb re-called the reads with MiXCR. This table holds roughly 310,000 distinct CDR3 sequences, under 20% found once. Sample: PBMCs. The TCR was taken from a human donor in good health (CMV status not recorded). Some clones in this sample may be carry-over from other donors' samples.

DNA for the CDR3: TGTGCCAGCTCACCACCTTTCGGTGGCTACACCTTC. Its translation: CASSPPFGGYTF. The V gene is TRBV18, the J gene TRBJ1-2; no clear D. The CDR3 contains 12 residues. Trimming stripped 0 bases from V and 7 bases from J, with 6 bases between. Germline V gives CDR1 KGHSH, CDR2 LQKENI.